This paragraph covers one TCR beta chain sequence. Germline values: CDR1 MDHEN, CDR2 SYDVKM. This CDR3 has 15 amino acids. V was clipped by 6 bases and J by 10 bases; unmatched bases: 13. The data stem from a study of blood T cell repertoires in COVID-19. Overall study: Specimens from acute and convalescent COVID-19 originated in the United States, Italy and Spain.

The data were produced by immunoSEQ multiplex PCR, yet TCRdb's version contains in-frame clones alone and is incomplete. This sample has about 100,000 clones, with 80% to 90% found just once. The rearrangement uses TRBV28 and TRBJ1-5, with 9 bases identical to TRBD1. Sequencing used PBMCs or T cells enriched from blood (not recorded which). The receptor was isolated from a woman aged 45-65 years who had recovered from COVID-19. The CDR3 nucleotides read TGTGCCAGCAGCCTATACAGGGGGCGGGGGGACCCCCAGCATTTT. It yields the protein CASSLYRGRGDPQHF.